Below, one T cell receptor beta chain is given with its context. The antigen is undetermined. The sample originates from a study of cytomegalovirus exposure and HLA in healthy donors. General study findings and limits: In a later analysis, roughly 17,000 TCR beta sequences were associated with HLA alleles at 0.05 false discovery rate. Being productive about 90% or about 30% of the time was typical of most TCR beta V segments in an earlier analysis. TCR beta sequences reportedly predicted the HLA-A and HLA-B alleles of most subjects accurately.

PCR primers comprised 60 Vbeta and 13 Jbeta primers. TCRdb's copy holds only in-frame clones and misses some; the assay was immunoSEQ multiplex PCR. The sample includes 100,000 or so clones, around 75% of them seen just once. At the time of sampling, donors were nominally healthy, though unrecorded immune exposures were likely. Germline CDR1 is MNHEY and CDR2 is SVGAGI. The CDR3 length is 16 residues. Trimming at V came to 2 bases and at J to 2 bases, leaving 7 bases not matched to a gene. The sample consisted of PBMCs. This sequence originates from a man aged 40-55 years in good health and CMV-seronegative. The chain has TRBV6-5 and TRBJ2-7; TRBD2 agrees at 9 bases. The DNA for the CDR3 is TGTGCCAGCAGTTACCTTAGCGGGAGCCCCACCTACGAGCAGTACTTC. This sequence encodes CASSYLSGSPTYEQYF.